These 19 T cell receptor beta chains came from one sample sequenced in a study of post-analysis software for immune sequencing data. Study results and caveats: Five or six TRBV segments, TRBV5-6, TRBV5-1 and TRBV20-1 among them, were found more frequent in patients than controls.

Unique molecular identifiers tagged the TCR beta cDNA libraries. TCRdb ran MiXCR on the PCR reads and lists one entry per CDR3 protein. The sample gives about 540,000 distinct CDR3 sequences, 30% to 40% of which show up once; approximately 6% is in the top ten. These TCRs' antigens remain unknown. The sequencing sample was made of blood. These receptors came from a girl between 2 and 17 years old with multiple sclerosis.

This clonotype was picked up a small number of times. The V call is TRBV3-1, the J call TRBJ2-7; 7 nucleotides match TRBD1. Germline loops: CDR1 LGHDT, CDR2 YNNKEL (reference sequence). With 4 bases clipped from V and 6 bases from J, the junction kept 12 bases outside the gene matches. The CDR3 is 15 residues long. Here the CDR3 DNA reads TGTGCCAGCAGCCCCAGCGGCGGACAGGTCGGCGAGCAGTACTTC. Protein: CASSPSGGQVGEQYF.

The chain couples TRBV4-1 to TRBJ2-4, with a weak D call TRBD2 (6 bases). V was clipped by 1 base and J by 2 bases, with 15 bases between them. The CDR3 is 17 amino acids. Germline loops: CDR1 MGHRA, CDR2 YSYEKL. CDR3 loop: CASSQVLLGGTKNIQYF. CDR3 DNA: TGCGCCAGCAGCCAAGTCTTACTAGGCGGGACCAAAAACATTCAGTACTTC.

This clonotype has a handful of counts. The chain carries TRBV3-1 and TRBJ2-5, with 9 positions matching TRBD2. Trimming took 1 base from V and 3 from J; bases not matched to a gene: 0. Per germline, CDR1 LGHDT and CDR2 YNNKEL (reference sequence). This CDR3 spans 14 amino acids. The CDR3 DNA is TGTGCCAGCAGCCAAGGCGGGGGGGAAGAGACCCAGTACTTC. Residues: CASSQGGGEETQYF.

This clonotype has just a few counts. The chain is built from TRBV15 and TRBJ2-7; D remains unclear. From germline, CDR1 is LNHNV and CDR2 YYDKDF (reference sequence). Trimming took off 1 base at V and 1 base at J, with 8 bases between the two ends. This CDR3 is 14 amino acids long. This CDR3 is CATSRVISSYEQYF. The CDR3 DNA follows: TGTGCCACCAGCAGAGTTATATCTTCCTACGAGCAGTACTTC.

This clonotype was seen a handful of times. The chain carries TRBV20-1 and TRBJ2-1; TRBD2 matches 8 bases. CDR1 is DFQATT and CDR2 is SNEGSKA in the germline V gene (reference sequence). This CDR3 comprises 13 residues. V dropped 6 bases and J dropped 12; count of bases not matched to a gene: 13. The CDR3 loop is CSAPGGGGPWQFF. In DNA, the CDR3 is TGCAGTGCACCCGGAGGCGGGGGGCCATGGCAGTTCTTC.

V and J are TRBV7-2 and TRBJ2-1; 7 positions match TRBD1. The CDR3 extends over 15 amino acids. Trimming cost V 1 base and J 7 bases; bases outside gene matches: 7. The germline V gene has CDR1 SGHTA and CDR2 FQGNSA. CDR3 coding DNA: TGTGCCAGCAGCTTAGACTCAACAGGGGTTAATGAGCAGTTCTTC. It yields the protein CASSLDSTGVNEQFF. The variable domain in full, completed from reference TRBV7-2 and TRBJ2-1, reads GAGVSQSPSNKVTEKGKDVELRCDPISGHTALYWYRQSLGQGLEFLIYFQGNSAPDKSGLPSDRFSAERTGGSVSTLTIQRTQQEDSAVYLCASSLDSTGVNEQFFGPGTRLTVL.

V is TRBV20-1 and J is TRBJ2-5, with 12 bases that match TRBD2. The DNA end is more similar to TRBJ2-7, so the J call may be wrong. The length of the CDR3 is 13 residues. Per the germline V gene, CDR1 is DFQATT and CDR2 is SNEGSKA (reference sequence). The CDR3 region has the DNA TGCAGTGGACTAGCGGGGGAAACCTACGAGCAGTACTTC. Translated, it gives CSGLAGETYEQYF.

The chain joins TRBV6-5 to TRBJ1-5, with TRBD1 as a possible D gene (5 bases). Looked up from germline, CDR1 is MNHEY and CDR2 is SVGAGI. The CDR3 length is 15 residues. The V gene lost 8 bases and the J gene lost 6 bases, with 20 bases spanning the gap. In DNA form, the CDR3 reads TGTGCCAGCTCCCCCGGGACCCCGGGGAGTCAGCCCCAGCATTTT. As protein: CASSPGTPGSQPQHF.

This chain links TRBV4-1 with TRBJ2-1; D is unresolved. Trimming removed 0 bases from V and 6 bases from J, with 12 bases in between. CDR1 MGHRA and CDR2 YSYEKL come from the germline V gene. The CDR3 runs 15 residues. This chain's CDR3 is CASSQELRAANEQFF. Here the CDR3 DNA reads TGCGCCAGCAGCCAAGAACTAAGGGCAGCCAATGAGCAGTTCTTC.

V and J are TRBV5-1 and TRBJ2-1; weak D call: TRBD1 (6 bases). The CDR3 is made up of 15 amino acids. Trimming pared 2 bases from V and 8 bases from J, leaving 17 bases between. Germline V gene data show CDR1 as SGHRS and CDR2 as YFSETQ. The CDR3 spells CASSFSLVGGHEQFF. DNA of the CDR3: TGCGCCAGCAGCTTCTCACTAGTAGGGGGTCATGAGCAGTTCTTC.

As for this clonotype: A read error may be the cause here, since a much bigger clone is one base away. This chain uses TRBV29-1 with TRBJ1-2, with unresolved D. Germline CDR1 is SQVTM and CDR2 is ANQGSEA. The CDR3 contains 12 residues. In DNA, the CDR3 is TGCAGCGCCCCGGCGGGCAACTATGGCCACACCTTC. It yields the protein CSAPAGNYGHTF.

This clonotype was counted many times. The chain carries TRBV27 and TRBJ1-2, with D possibly matching TRBD1 (5 bases). The CDR3 is 14 residues long. Germline CDR1 reads MNHEY; CDR2 reads SMNVEV (reference sequence). V was pared by 0 bases and J by 8 bases, with 13 bases between. The DNA of the CDR3 is TGTGCCAGCAGTTTATCTGGGGGAATTGAAGGCTACACCTTC. Translating gives CASSLSGGIEGYTF.

Concerning this clonotype itself: An end of the junction does not agree with germline; a read error may underlie this. The chain joins TRBV2 to TRBJ2-2, with D possibly matching TRBD2 (5 bases). The CDR3 is made up of 13 amino acids. The germline V gene has CDR1 SNHLY and CDR2 FYNNEI. The CDR3 sequence: CASSEGLTGELFF. Written as DNA, the CDR3 is TGTGCCAGCAGCGAAGGACTGACCGGGGAGCTGTTTTTT.

In regard to this clonotype: A read error is possible here, since a much larger clone lies one base away. V usage is TRBV4-1 and J usage is TRBJ2-5, with TRBD2 matching 8 bases. The germline V gene encodes CDR1 MGHRA and CDR2 YSYEKL. CDR3 length: 15 residues. The CDR3 here is CAGSLSGGSQETQYF. DNA for the CDR3: TGCGCCGGCAGCCTATCGGGGGGGTCGCAAGAGACCCAGTACTTC.

This chain connects TRBV13 to TRBJ2-1; 8 nucleotides line up with TRBD2. With V trimmed by 1 base and J by 3 bases, 5 bases remained unmatched. CDR3 size: 16 residues. Germline CDR1 reads PRHDT; CDR2 reads FYEKMQ (reference sequence). The CDR3 nucleotides read TGTGCCAGCAGCTTAGATCCTAGCGGGCGCTACAATGAGCAGTTCTTC. The encoded protein is CASSLDPSGRYNEQFF.

This chain's CDR3 is CASSQVGLGAGSGNEQFF. The CDR3 DNA reads TGTGCCAGCAGCCAAGTGGGACTAGGAGCGGGGTCGGGGAATGAGCAGTTCTTC. The rearrangement links TRBV4-2 to TRBJ2-1, with 8 bases identical to TRBD2. The length of the CDR3 is 18 residues. CDR1 and CDR2 (germline): LGHNA, YNFKEQ. Trimming at V came to 1 base and at J to 7 bases, leaving 15 bases not matched to a gene.

The gene calls are TRBV5-6 and TRBJ1-6; TRBD1 aligns across 11 bases. The germline gives CDR1 SGHDT, CDR2 YYEEEE. V dropped 3 bases and J dropped 3; count of bases not matched to a gene: 5. This CDR3 is 17 amino acids long. This CDR3 reads CASSSGQGAGYNSPLHF. The CDR3 region has the DNA TGTGCCAGCAGCTCCGGACAGGGGGCAGGCTATAATTCACCCCTCCACTTT.

The chain joins TRBV15 to TRBJ2-3; D is undetermined. With 0 bases removed from V and 10 bases from J, the gap between germline ends came to 11 bases. The CDR3 loop spans 13 amino acids. The germline V gene has CDR1 LNHNV and CDR2 YYDKDF (reference sequence). CDR3: CATSRDGVGSQYF. DNA for the CDR3: TGTGCCACCAGCAGAGATGGGGTGGGTTCGCAGTATTTT. Together with reference TRBV15 and TRBJ2-3, the CDR3 gives the full variable domain: DAMVIQNPRYQVTQFGKPVTLSCSQTLNHNVMYWYQQKSSQAPKLLFHYYDKDFNNEADTPDNFQSRRPNTSFCFLDIRSPGLGDTAMYLCATSRDGVGSQYFGPGTRLTVL.

In nucleotides, the CDR3 is TGTGCCAGCAGCCCCCAGGGGGCCTTTGGCTACACCTTC. This gives the protein CASSPQGAFGYTF. The J gene is TRBJ1-2, the V gene TRBV3-1; 8 nucleotides line up with TRBD1. The CDR3 runs to 13 residues. Trimming at V came to 4 bases and at J to 7 bases, leaving 5 bases not matched to a gene. Germline loops: CDR1 LGHDT, CDR2 YNNKEL (reference sequence).